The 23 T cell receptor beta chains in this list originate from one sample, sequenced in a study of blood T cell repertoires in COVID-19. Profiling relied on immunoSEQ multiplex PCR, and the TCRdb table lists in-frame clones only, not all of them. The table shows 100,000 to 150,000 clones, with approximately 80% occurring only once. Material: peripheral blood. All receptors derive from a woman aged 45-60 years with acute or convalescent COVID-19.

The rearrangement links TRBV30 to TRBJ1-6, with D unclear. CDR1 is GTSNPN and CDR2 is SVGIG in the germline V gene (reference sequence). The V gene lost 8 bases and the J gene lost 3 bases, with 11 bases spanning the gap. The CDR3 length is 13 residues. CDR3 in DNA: TGTGCCATGGAGTACCACTATAATTCACCCCTCCACTTT. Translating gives CAMEYHYNSPLHF.

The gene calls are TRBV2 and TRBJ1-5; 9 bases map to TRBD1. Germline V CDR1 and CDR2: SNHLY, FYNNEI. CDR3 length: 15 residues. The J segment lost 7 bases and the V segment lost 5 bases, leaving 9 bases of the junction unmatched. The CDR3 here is CASSFRDREFQPQHF. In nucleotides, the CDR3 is TGTGCCAGCAGTTTCCGGGACAGGGAATTCCAGCCCCAGCATTTT. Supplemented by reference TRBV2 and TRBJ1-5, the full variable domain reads EPEVTQTPSHQVTQMGQEVILRCVPISNHLYFYWYRQILGQKVEFLVSFYNNEISEKSEIFDDQFSVERPDGSNFTLKIRSTKLEDSAMYFCASSFRDREFQPQHFGDGTRLSIL.

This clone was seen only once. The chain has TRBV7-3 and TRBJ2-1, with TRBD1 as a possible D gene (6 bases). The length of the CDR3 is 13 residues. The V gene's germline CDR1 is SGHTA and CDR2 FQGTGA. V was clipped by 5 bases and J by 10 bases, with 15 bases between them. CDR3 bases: TGTGCCAGCAGCCCGCGTACTGGACAGGAGCAGTTCTTC. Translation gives CASSPRTGQEQFF.

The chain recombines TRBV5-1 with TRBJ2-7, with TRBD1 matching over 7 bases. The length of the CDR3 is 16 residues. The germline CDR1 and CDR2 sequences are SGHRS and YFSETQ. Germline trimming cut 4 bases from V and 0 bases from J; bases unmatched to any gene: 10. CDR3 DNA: TGCGCCAGCAGCCTAACTGGACAGGTGAGCTCCTACGAGCAGTACTTC. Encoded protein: CASSLTGQVSSYEQYF.

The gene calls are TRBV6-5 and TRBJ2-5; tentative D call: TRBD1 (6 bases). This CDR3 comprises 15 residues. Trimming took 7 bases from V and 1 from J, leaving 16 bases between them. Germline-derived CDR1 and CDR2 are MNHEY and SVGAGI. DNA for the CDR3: TGTGCCAGCACAAACTCCCAGGGGCGCCAAGAGACCCAGTACTTC. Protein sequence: CASTNSQGRQETQYF.

DNA of the CDR3: TGTGCCAGCAGTGATGCATCAGGGGGACACGAGCAGTACTTC. Translating gives CASSDASGGHEQYF. The V and J genes are TRBV6-1 and TRBJ2-7; 7 bases align to TRBD1. The germline gives CDR1 MNHNS, CDR2 SASEGT. The CDR3 contains 14 residues. The trim removed 3 bases at V and 5 bases at J, leaving 7 bases unmatched.

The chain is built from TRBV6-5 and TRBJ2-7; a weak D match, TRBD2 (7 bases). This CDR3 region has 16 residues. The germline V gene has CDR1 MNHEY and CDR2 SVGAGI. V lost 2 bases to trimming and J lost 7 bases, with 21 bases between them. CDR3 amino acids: CASSYQQTRGGGEQYF. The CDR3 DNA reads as TGTGCCAGCAGTTACCAACAAACCCGGGGAGGGGGTGAGCAGTACTTC.

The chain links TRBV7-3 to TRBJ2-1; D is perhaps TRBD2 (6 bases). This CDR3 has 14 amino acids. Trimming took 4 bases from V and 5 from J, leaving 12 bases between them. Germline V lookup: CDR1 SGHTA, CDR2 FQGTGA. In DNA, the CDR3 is TGTGCCAGCAGCTCCGGGACTGTCAACAATGAGCAGTTCTTC. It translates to CASSSGTVNNEQFF.

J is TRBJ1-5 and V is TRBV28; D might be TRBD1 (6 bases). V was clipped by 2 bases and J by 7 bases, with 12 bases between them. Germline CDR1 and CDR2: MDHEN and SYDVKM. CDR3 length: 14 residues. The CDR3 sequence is CASSLGGGGQPQHF. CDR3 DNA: TGTGCCAGCAGTTTAGGGGGGGGCGGGCAGCCCCAGCATTTT.

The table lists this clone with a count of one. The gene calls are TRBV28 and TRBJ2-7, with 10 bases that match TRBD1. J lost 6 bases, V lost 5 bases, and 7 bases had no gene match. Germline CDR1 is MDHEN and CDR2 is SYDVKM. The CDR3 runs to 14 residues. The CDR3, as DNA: TGTGCCAGCAGTACCGGGACAGGGGTCGGCGAGCAGTACTTC. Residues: CASSTGTGVGEQYF.

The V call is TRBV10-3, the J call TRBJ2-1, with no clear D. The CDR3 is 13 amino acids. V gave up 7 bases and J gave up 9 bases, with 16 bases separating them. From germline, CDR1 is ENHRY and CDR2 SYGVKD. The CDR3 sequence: CAITSALPGEQFF. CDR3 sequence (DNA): TGTGCCATCACCTCGGCCCTACCGGGTGAGCAGTTCTTC.

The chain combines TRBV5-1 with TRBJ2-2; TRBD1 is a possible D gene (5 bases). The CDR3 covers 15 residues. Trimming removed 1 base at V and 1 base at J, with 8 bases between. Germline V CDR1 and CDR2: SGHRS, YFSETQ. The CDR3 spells CASSLTTGNTGELFF. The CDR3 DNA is TGCGCCAGCAGCTTGACCACAGGGAACACCGGGGAGCTGTTTTTT.

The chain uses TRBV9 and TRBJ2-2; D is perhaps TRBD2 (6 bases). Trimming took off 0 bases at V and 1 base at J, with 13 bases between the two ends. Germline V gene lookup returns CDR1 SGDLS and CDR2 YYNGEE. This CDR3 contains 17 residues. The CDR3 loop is CASSVVSSALNTGELFF. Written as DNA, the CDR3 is TGTGCCAGCAGCGTAGTGTCTAGCGCCTTGAACACCGGGGAGCTGTTTTTT.

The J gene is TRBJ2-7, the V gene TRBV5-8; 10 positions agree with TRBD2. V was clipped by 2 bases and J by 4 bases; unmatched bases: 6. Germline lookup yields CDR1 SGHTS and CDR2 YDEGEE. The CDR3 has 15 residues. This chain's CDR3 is CASSLPSGSNYEQYF. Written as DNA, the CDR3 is TGTGCCAGCAGCTTACCTAGCGGGAGCAATTACGAGCAGTACTTC.

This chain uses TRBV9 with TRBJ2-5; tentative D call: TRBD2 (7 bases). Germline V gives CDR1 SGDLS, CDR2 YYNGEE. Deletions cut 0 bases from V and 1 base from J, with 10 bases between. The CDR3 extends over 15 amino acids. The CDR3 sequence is CASSVAGGRQETQYF. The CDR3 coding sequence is TGTGCCAGCAGCGTAGCCGGGGGGCGCCAAGAGACCCAGTACTTC.

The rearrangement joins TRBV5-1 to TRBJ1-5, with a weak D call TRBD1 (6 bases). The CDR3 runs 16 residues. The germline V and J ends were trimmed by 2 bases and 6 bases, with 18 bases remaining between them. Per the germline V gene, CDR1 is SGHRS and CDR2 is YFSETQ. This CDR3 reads CASSFDPTGQGQPQHF. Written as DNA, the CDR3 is TGCGCCAGCAGCTTCGATCCTACAGGGCAGGGTCAGCCCCAGCATTTT. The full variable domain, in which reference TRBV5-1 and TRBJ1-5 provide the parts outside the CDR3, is KAGVTQTPRYLIKTRGQQVTLSCSPISGHRSVSWYQQTPGQGLQFLFEYFSETQRNKGNFPGRFSGRQFSNSRSEMNVSTLELGDSALYLCASSFDPTGQGQPQHFGDGTRLSIL.

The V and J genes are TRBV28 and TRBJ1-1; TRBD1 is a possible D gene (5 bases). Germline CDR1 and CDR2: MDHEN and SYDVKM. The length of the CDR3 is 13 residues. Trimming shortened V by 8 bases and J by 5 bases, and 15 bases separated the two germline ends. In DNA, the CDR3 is TGTGCCAGCGCTCAGGGCAGGGCGACTGAAGCTTTCTTT. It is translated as CASAQGRATEAFF.

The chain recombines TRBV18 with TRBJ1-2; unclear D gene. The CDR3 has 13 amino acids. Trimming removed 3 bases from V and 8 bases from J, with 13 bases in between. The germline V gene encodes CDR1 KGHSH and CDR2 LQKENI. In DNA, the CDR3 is TGTGCCAGCTCACCTCTTCCGGAGGGCGGCTACACCTTC. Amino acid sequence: CASSPLPEGGYTF.

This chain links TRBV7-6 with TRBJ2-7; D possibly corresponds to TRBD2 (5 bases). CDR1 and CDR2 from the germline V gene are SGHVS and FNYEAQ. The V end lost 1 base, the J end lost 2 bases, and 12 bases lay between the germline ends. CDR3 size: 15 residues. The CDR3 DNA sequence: TGTGCCAGCAGCTTAGGTGCTAGCCTCACCTACGAGCAGTACTTC. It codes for CASSLGASLTYEQYF.

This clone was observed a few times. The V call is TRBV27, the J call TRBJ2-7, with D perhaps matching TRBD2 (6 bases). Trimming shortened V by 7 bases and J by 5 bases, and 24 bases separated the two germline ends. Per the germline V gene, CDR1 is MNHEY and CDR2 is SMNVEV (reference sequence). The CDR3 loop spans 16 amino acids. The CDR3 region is CASNTLGTSVVHEQYF. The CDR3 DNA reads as TGTGCCAGCAATACCCTAGGGACTTCGGTGGTCCACGAGCAGTACTTC.

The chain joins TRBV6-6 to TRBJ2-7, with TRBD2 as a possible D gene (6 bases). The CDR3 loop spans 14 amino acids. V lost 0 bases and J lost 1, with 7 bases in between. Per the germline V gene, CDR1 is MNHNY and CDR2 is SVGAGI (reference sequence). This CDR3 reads CASSYSLASYEQYF. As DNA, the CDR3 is TGTGCCAGCAGTTACTCCCTAGCGTCCTACGAGCAGTACTTC.

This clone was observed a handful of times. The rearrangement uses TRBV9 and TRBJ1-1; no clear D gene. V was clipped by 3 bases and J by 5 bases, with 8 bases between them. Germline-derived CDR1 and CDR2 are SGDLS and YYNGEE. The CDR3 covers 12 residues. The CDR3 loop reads CASSGYRTEAFF. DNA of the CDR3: TGTGCCAGCAGCGGATACAGAACTGAAGCTTTCTTT. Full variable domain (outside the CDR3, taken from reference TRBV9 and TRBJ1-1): DSGVTQTPKHLITATGQRVTLRCSPRSGDLSVYWYQQSLDQGLQFLIQYYNGEERAKGNILERFSAQQFPDLHSELNLSSLELGDSALYFCASSGYRTEAFFGQGTRLTVV.

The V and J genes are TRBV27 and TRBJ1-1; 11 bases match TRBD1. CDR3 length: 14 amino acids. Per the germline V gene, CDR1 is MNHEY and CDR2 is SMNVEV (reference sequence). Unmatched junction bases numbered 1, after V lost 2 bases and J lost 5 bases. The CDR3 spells CASSLGTGGTEAFF. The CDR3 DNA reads TGTGCCAGCAGTTTAGGGACAGGGGGGACTGAAGCTTTCTTT.